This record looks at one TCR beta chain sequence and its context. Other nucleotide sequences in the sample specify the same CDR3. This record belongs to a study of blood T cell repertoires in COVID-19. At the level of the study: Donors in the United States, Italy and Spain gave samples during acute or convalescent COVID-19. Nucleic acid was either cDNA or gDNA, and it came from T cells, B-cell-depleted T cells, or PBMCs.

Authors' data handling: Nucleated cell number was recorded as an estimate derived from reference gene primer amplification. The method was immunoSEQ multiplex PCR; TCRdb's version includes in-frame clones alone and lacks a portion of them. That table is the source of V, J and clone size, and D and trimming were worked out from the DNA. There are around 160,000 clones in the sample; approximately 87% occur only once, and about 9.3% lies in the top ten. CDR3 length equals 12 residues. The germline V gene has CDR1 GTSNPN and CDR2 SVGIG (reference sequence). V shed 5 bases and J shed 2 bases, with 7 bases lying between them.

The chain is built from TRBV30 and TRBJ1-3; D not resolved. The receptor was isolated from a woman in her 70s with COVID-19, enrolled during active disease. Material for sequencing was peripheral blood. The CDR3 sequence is CAWVRAGNTIYF. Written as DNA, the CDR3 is TGTGCCTGGGTCCGCGCTGGAAACACCATATATTTT.